One sample yielded the 27 T cell receptor beta chains listed below, sequenced in a study of ipilimumab plus nivolumab after autologous stem cell transplantation. Some clones are missing from TCRdb's copy, which holds only in-frame ones; the method was immunoSEQ multiplex PCR. This table holds 43,000 or so clones, over 75% found once. Specimen: PBMCs, collected in a trial of ipilimumab plus nivolumab as post-transplant consolidation. The receptors shown here come from a male donor with multiple myeloma.

The chain links TRBV28 to TRBJ1-5, with D hard to call. Germline lookup yields CDR1 MDHEN and CDR2 SYDVKM. Trimming shortened V by 4 bases and J by 3 bases, and 19 bases separated the two germline ends. The CDR3 extends over 17 amino acids. The CDR3 DNA is TGTGCCAGCAGTTCACGCGCGGCAGGAGCCTACAATCAGCCCCAGCATTTT. As protein: CASSSRAAGAYNQPQHF.

The chain recombines TRBV19 with TRBJ2-3; 9 bases line up with TRBD1. Looked up from germline, CDR1 is LNHDA and CDR2 is SQIVND (reference sequence). The length of the CDR3 is 18 residues. J was trimmed by 2 bases and V by 5 bases; bases with no gene match: 14. CDR3 amino acids: CASSFDMGGTGITDTQYF. The CDR3 DNA follows: TGTGCCAGTAGTTTTGATATGGGGGGGACAGGGATCACAGATACGCAGTATTTT.

The chain links TRBV30 to TRBJ2-5; D uncertain. The CDR3 is made up of 12 amino acids. V was pared by 2 bases and J by 7 bases, with 11 bases between. The V gene's germline CDR1 is GTSNPN and CDR2 SVGIG (reference sequence). The CDR3 coding sequence is TGTGCCTGGAGTATCGATCTGAGGACCCAGTACTTC. It specifies CAWSIDLRTQYF. The full variable domain, with the rest looked up from reference TRBV30 and TRBJ2-5, is SQTIHQWPATLVQPVGSPLSLECTVEGTSNPNLYWYRQAAGRGLQLLFYSVGIGQISSEVPQNLSASRPQDRQFILSSKKLLLSDSGFYLCAWSIDLRTQYFGPGTRLLVL.

The chain employs TRBV18 and TRBJ2-3; TRBD2 aligns across 10 bases. The CDR3 runs to 16 residues. V was clipped by 3 bases and J by 4 bases; unmatched bases: 7. Germline V CDR1 and CDR2: KGHSH, LQKENI. CDR3 amino acids: CASSPASGRWADTQYF. The CDR3 DNA is TGTGCCAGCTCACCCGCTAGCGGGAGATGGGCAGATACGCAGTATTTT.

The rearrangement links TRBV19 to TRBJ2-1; 9 bases agree with TRBD1. This CDR3 comprises 16 residues. With V trimmed by 5 bases and J by 2 bases, 7 bases remained unmatched. Germline CDR1 is LNHDA and CDR2 is SQIVND (reference sequence). CDR3 sequence reads: CASSFDRGDPYNEQFF. The CDR3 coding sequence is TGTGCCAGTAGTTTCGACAGGGGGGACCCCTACAATGAGCAGTTCTTC.

This clone was counted a single time. The chain recombines TRBV18 with TRBJ1-2; possible D gene TRBD1, 6 bases. Germline V lookup: CDR1 KGHSH, CDR2 LQKENI. V shed 2 bases and J shed 2 bases, with 12 bases lying between them. CDR3 size: 15 residues. The CDR3 here is CASSPINRENYGYTF. In DNA, the CDR3 is TGTGCCAGCTCACCAATTAACAGGGAGAACTATGGCTACACCTTC.

The chain recombines TRBV18 with TRBJ1-1; no clear D. This CDR3 is built from 15 residues. Deletions cut 3 bases from V and 1 base from J, with 12 bases between. Germline loops: CDR1 KGHSH, CDR2 LQKENI. The DNA for the CDR3 is TGTGCCAGCTCACCGAACGATGGGTCGAACACTGAAGCTTTCTTT. Its protein product is CASSPNDGSNTEAFF.

The genes are TRBV7-9 and TRBJ1-5; D call uncertain. The length of the CDR3 is 18 residues. CDR1 SEHNR and CDR2 FQNEAQ come from the germline V gene (reference sequence). V lost 1 base, J lost 2 bases, and 18 bases lay in between. The CDR3 nucleotides read TGTGCCAGCAGCTTAGACGCTGGCATTCGGGGTCGCAATCAGCCCCAGCATTTT. It is translated as CASSLDAGIRGRNQPQHF.

The V gene is TRBV5-4, the J gene TRBJ2-4, with D perhaps TRBD1 (5 bases). The CDR3 consists of 18 residues. The germline V and J ends were trimmed by 4 bases and 0 bases, with 20 bases remaining between them. Germline lookup yields CDR1 SGHNT and CDR2 YYREEE (reference sequence). DNA of the CDR3: TGTGCCAGCAGCCGAGGTCCCCAAGGGGCCCTAGCCAAAAACATTCAGTACTTC. Amino acids: CASSRGPQGALAKNIQYF.

The J gene is TRBJ2-7, the V gene TRBV15; D is ambiguous. V lost 1 base and J lost 9, with 22 bases in between. This CDR3 comprises 16 residues. Germline values: CDR1 LNHNV, CDR2 YYDKDF (reference sequence). The CDR3 coding sequence is TGTGCCACCAGCAGAGCTCCCCCACCCCAGACCCGAGGGCAGTACTTC. Residues: CATSRAPPPQTRGQYF.

The V call is TRBV29-1, the J call TRBJ1-5; TRBD1 is a possible D gene (5 bases). The germline CDR1 and CDR2 sequences are SQVTM and ANQGSEA. Trimming cost V 4 bases and J 2 bases, with 15 bases left between them. CDR3 length: 15 residues. This CDR3 is CSVALGTGGNQPQHF. Written as DNA, the CDR3 is TGCAGCGTTGCACTCGGGACGGGCGGCAATCAGCCCCAGCATTTT.

CDR3 in amino acids: CASSGGTENYEQYF. The CDR3 DNA reads as TGTGCCAGTAGTGGCGGGACAGAGAACTACGAGCAGTACTTC. The chain combines TRBV19 with TRBJ2-5; tentative D call: TRBD1 (7 bases). The end of the DNA is better explained by TRBJ2-7, so the J call may be wrong. The length of the CDR3 is 14 residues. In germline, CDR1 is LNHDA, CDR2 SQIVND (reference sequence).

The V gene is TRBV14, the J gene TRBJ2-7; D is uncertain. The germline V gene has CDR1 SGHDN and CDR2 FVKESK. The V gene lost 4 bases and the J gene lost 3 bases, with 31 bases spanning the gap. The CDR3 is 20 residues long. The chain's CDR3 is CASSPKHPLRTLRAVYEQYF. The CDR3 DNA sequence: TGTGCCAGCAGCCCTAAACACCCCCTCCGCACCCTAAGGGCGGTCTACGAGCAGTACTTC. Together with reference TRBV14 and TRBJ2-7, the CDR3 gives the full variable domain: EAGVTQFPSHSVIEKGQTVTLRCDPISGHDNLYWYRRVMGKEIKFLLHFVKESKQDESGMPNNRFLAERTGGTYSTLKVQPAELEDSGVYFCASSPKHPLRTLRAVYEQYFGPGTRLTVT.

This sequence joins TRBV11-2 and TRBJ2-2; TRBD2 matches at 12 bases. J was trimmed by 6 bases and V by 6 bases; bases with no gene match: 8. The CDR3 has 16 residues. CDR1 and CDR2 from the germline V gene are SGHAT and FQNNGV. The CDR3 region is CASRQPGLAGPGELFF. CDR3 sequence (DNA): TGTGCCAGCAGGCAACCGGGACTAGCGGGTCCCGGGGAGCTGTTTTTT. The full variable domain, with the rest looked up from reference TRBV11-2 and TRBJ2-2, is EAGVAQSPRYKIIEKRQSVAFWCNPISGHATLYWYQQILGQGPKLLIQFQNNGVVDDSQLPKDRFSAERLKGVDSTLKIQPAKLEDSAVYLCASRQPGLAGPGELFFGEGSRLTVL.

The chain has TRBV29-1 and TRBJ2-5, with TRBD1 as a possible D gene (5 bases). Trimming cost V 4 bases and J 3 bases, with 12 bases left between them. Germline lookup yields CDR1 SQVTM and CDR2 ANQGSEA. There are 13 residues in the CDR3. This CDR3 reads CSVGGSAKETQYF. CDR3 bases: TGCAGCGTTGGGGGCTCGGCTAAAGAGACCCAGTACTTC.

The J gene is TRBJ1-2, the V gene TRBV5-4, with D unresolved. Germline V gene sequence: CDR1 SGHNT, CDR2 YYREEE (reference sequence). The CDR3 is 13 residues long. The V end was cut by 3 bases, the J end by 8 bases, with 14 bases between. CDR3 sequence reads: CASSSTRLRGYTF. For the CDR3, the DNA is TGTGCCAGCAGCTCAACAAGGTTAAGGGGCTACACCTTC.

The chain couples TRBV4-1 to TRBJ1-4, with TRBD1 matching 8 bases. CDR1 and CDR2 from the germline V gene are MGHRA and YSYEKL. This CDR3 contains 15 residues. Germline trimming cut 4 bases from V and 8 bases from J; bases unmatched to any gene: 9. This CDR3 is CASSLGYRTGEKLFF. The CDR3 DNA is TGCGCCAGCAGCCTGGGGTACCGGACAGGGGAAAAACTGTTTTTT.

The chain has TRBV28 and TRBJ2-4, with D maybe TRBD1 (6 bases). Trimming cost V 7 bases and J 2 bases, with 15 bases left between them. The CDR3 has 15 amino acids. The germline V gene has CDR1 MDHEN and CDR2 SYDVKM. CDR3 protein: CASTDSTTSKNIQYF. CDR3 in DNA: TGTGCCAGCACGGACAGTACCACATCCAAAAACATTCAGTACTTC.

This clone has a single count. This chain uses TRBV2 with TRBJ1-2; D not resolved. This CDR3 has 12 residues. Trimming removed 0 bases at V and 7 bases at J, with 6 bases between. Germline CDR1 is SNHLY and CDR2 is FYNNEI. CDR3 loop: CASSEAGLGYTF. The CDR3 DNA sequence: TGTGCCAGCAGTGAAGCAGGGCTTGGCTACACCTTC.

This clone is a singleton in its sample. The genes are TRBV6-1 and TRBJ2-3, with unresolved D. V gave up 0 bases and J gave up 2 bases, with 9 bases separating them. This CDR3 spans 15 amino acids. Germline V gene sequence: CDR1 MNHNS, CDR2 SASEGT. The CDR3 protein is CASSEAKDATDTQYF. CDR3 coding DNA: TGTGCCAGCAGTGAAGCAAAGGATGCCACAGATACGCAGTATTTT.

The chain joins TRBV5-4 to TRBJ2-2; no clear D gene. The V gene's germline CDR1 is SGHNT and CDR2 YYREEE (reference sequence). Trimming removed 2 bases at V and 7 bases at J, with 3 bases between. CDR3 size: 11 residues. This CDR3 reads CASSFRGELFF. DNA for the CDR3: TGTGCCAGCAGCTTCCGCGGGGAGCTGTTTTTT.

V and J are TRBV19 and TRBJ1-4; tentatively, D is TRBD1 (6 bases). Germline V CDR1 and CDR2: LNHDA, SQIVND (reference sequence). This CDR3 region has 14 residues. V lost 7 bases to trimming and J lost 2 bases, with 11 bases between them. The CDR3, as DNA: TGTGCCAGTATGGCAGGGGCGACTAATGAAAAACTGTTTTTT. Amino acids: CASMAGATNEKLFF.

CDR3 in amino acids: CASSLRGQGAESSYNEQFF. DNA for the CDR3: TGTGCCAGCAGCTTGAGGGGACAGGGGGCGGAGAGCTCCTACAATGAGCAGTTCTTC. The chain employs TRBV5-8 and TRBJ2-1; 12 bases map to TRBD1. The CDR3 has 19 residues. Germline V lookup: CDR1 SGHTS, CDR2 YDEGEE. Trimming took 1 base from V and 0 from J; bases not matched to a gene: 8.

The V and J genes are TRBV5-1 and TRBJ2-1; 10 bases align to TRBD1. The germline CDR1 and CDR2 sequences are SGHRS and YFSETQ. The CDR3 extends over 20 amino acids. V shed 4 bases, J shed 0 bases, and the junction held 16 bases outside the gene matches. CDR3 region: CASSGWGLTGGRSSYNEQFF. CDR3 sequence (DNA): TGCGCCAGCAGCGGTTGGGGTTTGACAGGGGGCCGGAGCTCCTACAATGAGCAGTTCTTC.

The CDR3 loop reads CASSSSQDSTNNYGYTF. In DNA, the CDR3 is TGTGCCAGCAGCTCCTCCCAGGACAGTACCAATAACTATGGCTACACCTTC. The rearrangement links TRBV5-5 to TRBJ1-2; D might be TRBD1 (6 bases). V lost 3 bases and J lost 1, with 19 bases in between. This CDR3 contains 17 residues. Germline CDR1 SGHKS, CDR2 YYEKEE (reference sequence). Using reference TRBV5-5 and TRBJ1-2 for the parts outside the CDR3, the full variable domain is DAGVTQSPTHLIKTRGQQVTLRCSPISGHKSVSWYQQVLGQGPQFIFQYYEKEERGRGNFPDRFSARQFPNYSSELNVNALLLGDSALYLCASSSSQDSTNNYGYTFGSGTRLTVV.

The chain carries TRBV5-6 and TRBJ2-7, with a tentative D call TRBD1 (5 bases). The CDR3 loop spans 16 amino acids. Germline V CDR1 and CDR2: SGHDT, YYEEEE. The V and J ends lost 1 base and 0 bases respectively, with 14 bases between them. The CDR3 protein is CASSLLSAGLSYEQYF. In nucleotides, the CDR3 is TGTGCCAGCAGCTTGCTTTCGGCAGGGCTCTCCTACGAGCAGTACTTC.

This clone was found a few times. The rearrangement links TRBV30 to TRBJ1-4; no clear D. The CDR3 spans 15 residues. Trimming removed 1 base at V and 0 bases at J, with 9 bases between. CDR1 is GTSNPN and CDR2 is SVGIG in the germline V gene (reference sequence). The CDR3 loop reads CAWSDIGTTNEKLFF. The CDR3 nucleotides are TGTGCCTGGAGTGATATTGGGACAACTAATGAAAAACTGTTTTTT.